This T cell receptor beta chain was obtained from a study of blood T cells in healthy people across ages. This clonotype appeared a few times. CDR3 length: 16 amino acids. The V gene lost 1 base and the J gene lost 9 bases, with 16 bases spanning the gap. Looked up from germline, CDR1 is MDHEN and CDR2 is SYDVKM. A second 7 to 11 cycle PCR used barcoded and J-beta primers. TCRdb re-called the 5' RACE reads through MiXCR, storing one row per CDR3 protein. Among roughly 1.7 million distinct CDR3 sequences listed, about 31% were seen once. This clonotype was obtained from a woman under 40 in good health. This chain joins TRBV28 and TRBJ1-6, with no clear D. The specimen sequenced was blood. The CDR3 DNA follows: TGTGCCAGCAGTTTATTATGGGCCATCTCGGGTTCACCCCTCCACTTT. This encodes CASSLLWAISGSPLHF.